A selection of T cell receptor beta chains follows, all from one sample in a study of T cell repertoires in cytomegalovirus infection. Each CDR3 protein gets one entry after TCRdb re-called the reads with MiXCR. The sample carries roughly 200,000 distinct CDR3 sequences, 9.5% recorded once. The material sequenced was PBMCs. These receptors came from a human donor in good health (CMV status not recorded). Some clones in this sample may be carry-over from other donors' samples. The CDR3 runs from the conserved cysteine through the conserved F or W. The order of the fields is J gene, D gene, clone size, V gene, CDR3 DNA, CDR3 protein. The D gene is left open where the match is weak. A row's size may be missing; if present it is once, few, many or a size class.

J: TRBJ2-2; D: TRBD1; size: many; V: TRBV11-2; DNA: TGTGCCAGCAGCTCGGGACAGGCCTCGAACACCGGGGAGCTGTTTTTT; CDR3: CASSSGQASNTGELFF
J: TRBJ1-2; D: NA; size: many; V: TRBV27; DNA: TGTGCCAGCAGTTTATCTACCAACTATGGCTACACCTTC; CDR3: CASSLSTNYGYTF
J: TRBJ2-7; D: TRBD2; size: many; V: TRBV11-2; DNA: TGTGCCAGCAGCCGGACCGAAGCGGGAGGGTTCTACGAGCAGTACTTC; CDR3: CASSRTEAGGFYEQYF
J: TRBJ2-2; D: NA; size: NA; V: TRBV11-2; DNA: TGTGCCAGCAGCCCCTCAAGTAGGGCAGTGAACACCGGGGAGCTGTTTTTT; CDR3: CASSPSSRAVNTGELFF
J: TRBJ1-1; D: NA; size: many; V: TRBV7-2; DNA: TGTGCCAGCAGCCAGACAGGCACGGAAGCTTTCTTT; CDR3: CASSQTGTEAFF
J: TRBJ1-2; D: NA; size: NA; V: TRBV6-2/TRBV6-3; DNA: TGTGCCAGCAGGTCCGGGCCAGTCTATGGCTACACCTTC; CDR3: CASRSGPVYGYTF
J: TRBJ2-5; D: NA; size: few; V: TRBV20-1; DNA: TGCAGTGCTAGAGATCACGGCTCCCCCGGGGAGACCCAGTACTTC; CDR3: CSARDHGSPGETQYF
J: TRBJ2-7; D: TRBD1; size: few; V: TRBV5-6; DNA: TGTGCCAGCAGCTTGGATGGGACAGGGTTTGTCTACGAGCAGTACTTC; CDR3: CASSLDGTGFVYEQYF
J: TRBJ1-1; D: TRBD1; size: many; V: TRBV28; DNA: TGTGCCAGCAGACCCCCCACAGGGGTAGGAACTGAAGCTTTCTTT; CDR3: CASRPPTGVGTEAFF
J: TRBJ1-6; D: NA; size: many; V: TRBV7-9; DNA: TGTGCCAGCAGCTTAGGCCACACCAATTCACCCCTCCACTTT; CDR3: CASSLGHTNSPLHF
J: TRBJ1-1; D: NA; size: NA; V: TRBV12-3/TRBV12-4; DNA: TGTGCCAGCAGTCCCCCGTGGGGGACCGAGAACACTGAAGCTTTCTTT; CDR3: CASSPPWGTENTEAFF
J: TRBJ2-1; D: NA; size: many; V: TRBV28; DNA: TGTGCCAGCCGGCTTAGCTATAGAGGAGATGAGCAGTTCTTC; CDR3: CASRLSYRGDEQFF
J: TRBJ1-4; D: NA; size: NA; V: TRBV24-1; DNA: TGTGCCACCAGTGATTTTAGAAGGGTTGCAACTAATGAAAAACTGTTTTTT; CDR3: CATSDFRRVATNEKLFF
J: TRBJ2-7; D: NA; size: many; V: TRBV28; DNA: TGTGCCAGCAGTTTAAGGGGGGCCGAGCAGTACTTC; CDR3: CASSLRGAEQYF
J: TRBJ2-3; D: TRBD1; size: NA; V: TRBV2; DNA: TGTGCCAGCTCCGACAGGGCGAGGACAGATACGCAGTATTTT; CDR3: CASSDRARTDTQYF
J: TRBJ2-2; D: TRBD2; size: many; V: TRBV6-2/TRBV6-3; DNA: TGTGCCAGCAGAGAACCTAGCGGGAGTACGACCGGGGAGCTGTTTTTT; CDR3: CASREPSGSTTGELFF
J: TRBJ1-3; D: NA; size: NA; V: TRBV29-1; DNA: TGCAGCGTTGTCGGGGACTCTGGAAACACCATATATTTT; CDR3: CSVVGDSGNTIYF
J: TRBJ2-7; D: TRBD2; size: many; V: TRBV28; DNA: TGTGCCAGCAGTTGGCAGCGGGATACCTACGAGCAGTACTTC; CDR3: CASSWQRDTYEQYF
J: TRBJ2-5; D: NA; size: many; V: TRBV20-1; DNA: TGCAGTGCTAGAGCTCCGGGGGAGGAGTCCGGGTTCGGCCAAGAGACCCAGTACTTC; CDR3: CSARAPGEESGFGQETQYF
J: TRBJ1-5; D: NA; size: many; V: TRBV7-2; DNA: TGTGCCAGCAGCCCCAATAGCAATCAGCCCCAGCATTTT; CDR3: CASSPNSNQPQHF
J: TRBJ2-1; D: NA; size: many; V: TRBV7-3; DNA: TGTGCCAGCAGCTTCCGGGAATCCTTCTACAATGAGCAGTTCTTC; CDR3: CASSFRESFYNEQFF
J: TRBJ1-2; D: NA; size: many; V: TRBV4-3; DNA: TGCGCCAGCAGCCAAAAGGCCCGGGACGTCTTGGGAGGCTACACCTTC; CDR3: CASSQKARDVLGGYTF
J: TRBJ2-3; D: NA; size: many; V: TRBV6-1; DNA: TGTGCCAGCTCAGTCAACCCCGGATGGGATACGCAGTATTTT; CDR3: CASSVNPGWDTQYF
J: TRBJ2-5; D: TRBD1; size: NA; V: TRBV10-3; DNA: TGTGCCATCAGCGGGACAGCACAAGAGACCCAGTACTTC; CDR3: CAISGTAQETQYF
J: TRBJ1-5; D: NA; size: NA; V: TRBV6-1; DNA: TGTGCCAGCAGAGAAGACAGTAGCAATCAGCCCCAGCATTTT; CDR3: CASREDSSNQPQHF
J: TRBJ2-3; D: TRBD2; size: NA; V: TRBV4-2; DNA: TGTGCCAGCAGCCAAGGGACTAGCGGGAGATCAGATACGCAGTATTTT; CDR3: CASSQGTSGRSDTQYF
J: TRBJ1-1; D: TRBD1; size: many; V: TRBV5-6; DNA: TGTGCCAGCAGTTATGACAGGGTGAACACTGAAGCTTTCTTT; CDR3: CASSYDRVNTEAFF
J: TRBJ2-7; D: NA; size: many; V: TRBV7-2; DNA: TGTGCCAGCAGCCCGGTCTGGGCAGGTTCTAACGAGCAGTACTTC; CDR3: CASSPVWAGSNEQYF
J: TRBJ2-3; D: NA; size: many; V: TRBV7-2; DNA: TGTGCCAGCAGCTTAGCAGGGCATAGCACAGATACGCAGTATTTT; CDR3: CASSLAGHSTDTQYF
J: TRBJ2-1; D: NA; size: many; V: TRBV4-2; DNA: TGTGCCAGCAGCCCCGCAGGGGGGCTAGCGGTAGTCTACAATGAGCAGTTCTTC; CDR3: CASSPAGGLAVVYNEQFF
J: TRBJ1-6; D: TRBD1; size: many; V: TRBV12-3/TRBV12-4; DNA: TGTGCCAGCAGTTTAGCCCGGACAGGTTCTTCACCCCTCCACTTT; CDR3: CASSLARTGSSPLHF
J: TRBJ2-3; D: NA; size: many; V: TRBV27; DNA: TGTGCCAGCAGTGATTGGCGCACAGATACGCAGTATTTT; CDR3: CASSDWRTDTQYF
J: TRBJ1-1; D: NA; size: few; V: TRBV7-3; DNA: TGTGCCAGCAGCTTAAAGCCGGCGGGGACCCCTCGTGAAGCTTTCTTT; CDR3: CASSLKPAGTPREAFF
J: TRBJ2-4; D: NA; size: NA; V: TRBV28; DNA: TGTGCCAGCTCCCCCGCCTTAGCCAAAAACATTCAGTACTTC; CDR3: CASSPALAKNIQYF
J: TRBJ2-1; D: TRBD2; size: many; V: TRBV5-1; DNA: TGCGCCAGCAGCATCACCGGGACTAGCGGGAGAGATGAGCAGTTCTTC; CDR3: CASSITGTSGRDEQFF
J: TRBJ1-2; D: NA; size: many; V: TRBV7-9; DNA: TGTGCCAGCAGCTTAGCGCATGGCTACACCTTC; CDR3: CASSLAHGYTF
J: TRBJ2-5; D: NA; size: NA; V: TRBV7-9; DNA: TGTGCCAGCAGCTTGATCACCGAGACCCAGTACTTC; CDR3: CASSLITETQYF
J: TRBJ2-1; D: NA; size: many; V: TRBV2; DNA: TGTGCCAGCGGGGGTGAGCTTAGCTCCTACAATGAGCAGTTCTTC; CDR3: CASGGELSSYNEQFF
J: TRBJ1-2; D: NA; size: few; V: TRBV12-3/TRBV12-4; DNA: TGTGCCAGCAGGACCACCCTGACTGGCTACACCTTC; CDR3: CASRTTLTGYTF
J: TRBJ1-1; D: TRBD1; size: NA; V: TRBV5-6; DNA: TGTGCCAGCAGAGGCCCCGGGACAGAAGACGAAGCTTTCTTT; CDR3: CASRGPGTEDEAFF
J: TRBJ1-5; D: NA; size: few; V: TRBV20-1; DNA: TGCAGTGCTAGAGCGCTCGGGGGGTGGAATCAGCCCCAGCATTTT; CDR3: CSARALGGWNQPQHF
J: TRBJ2-5; D: NA; size: many; V: TRBV4-3; DNA: TGCGCCAGCAGCCAAACTTCAGCGCAAGAGACCCAGTACTTC; CDR3: CASSQTSAQETQYF
J: TRBJ1-1; D: NA; size: NA; V: TRBV2; DNA: TGTGCCAGGACGCGGGAGGTGAACACTGAAGCTTTCTTT; CDR3: CARTREVNTEAFF
J: TRBJ1-4; D: TRBD1; size: many; V: TRBV29-1; DNA: TGCAGCGTTAGGACAGGGGTGGAAAAACTGTTTTTT; CDR3: CSVRTGVEKLFF
J: TRBJ2-1; D: NA; size: many; V: TRBV7-2; DNA: TGTGCCAGCAGCTCGAAAAGTCTGGGACGGAATGAGCAGTTCTTC; CDR3: CASSSKSLGRNEQFF
J: TRBJ2-7; D: TRBD2; size: NA; V: TRBV6-6; DNA: TGTGCCAGCAAAAGAGGTAGCGGGGGGACCTACGAGCAGTACTTC; CDR3: CASKRGSGGTYEQYF
J: TRBJ2-7; D: TRBD2; size: NA; V: TRBV29-1; DNA: TGCAGCGTTGATAAAGCGGGGGGGTCCTACGAGCAGTACTTC; CDR3: CSVDKAGGSYEQYF
J: TRBJ1-4; D: NA; size: many; V: TRBV2; DNA: TGTGCCAGCAGGGTTCGTCCCGGGAGGACTAATGAAAAACTGTTTTTT; CDR3: CASRVRPGRTNEKLFF
J: TRBJ1-6; D: NA; size: few; V: TRBV19; DNA: TGTGCCAGTAGTATCGGTAATTCACCCCTCCACTTT; CDR3: CASSIGNSPLHF
J: TRBJ2-1; D: NA; size: many; V: TRBV7-3; DNA: TGTGCCAGCAGCTTAGAGGCGGGCTACTACAATGAGCAGTTCTTC; CDR3: CASSLEAGYYNEQFF
J: TRBJ1-1; D: NA; size: many; V: TRBV7-2; DNA: TGTGCCAGCAGCTTAAGGACCAACACTGAAGCTTTCTTT; CDR3: CASSLRTNTEAFF
J: TRBJ1-2; D: NA; size: NA; V: TRBV30; DNA: TGTGCCTGGGATTCGGACAATGGCTACACCTTC; CDR3: CAWDSDNGYTF
J: TRBJ2-4; D: NA; size: many; V: TRBV7-8; DNA: TGTGCCAGCAGCCCCTTTCAGGGCCCCTCCAACATTCAGTACTTC; CDR3: CASSPFQGPSNIQYF